This is a list of T cell receptor beta chains from one sample in a study of T-cell reconstitution after alpha-beta-depleted transplantation in children. A single record per CDR3 protein comes from TCRdb applying MiXCR to the PCR reads. Of approximately 590,000 distinct CDR3 sequences listed, more than 9% are singletons. Sequencing was performed on PBMCs from the stem cell graft donor, taken from the stem cell graft. These receptor sequences come from a human donor who donated a stem cell graft to a child with acute myeloid leukemia. Each CDR3 is given with its conserved first and last residue. The D gene is left open where the match is weak. Expanded clones get a size class; other rows say once, few or many, or leave the size out.

D gene,clone size,CDR3 length,V gene,J gene,CDR3 DNA,CDR3 protein
.,.,14,TRBV7-2,TRBJ1-2,TGTGCCAGCAGCGACCCGGCGAGGGTCTATGGCTACACCTTC,CASSDPARVYGYTF
.,few,16,TRBV24-1,TRBJ2-2,TGTGCCACCAGTGATTTGCAAACAGGCCTCACCGGGGAGCTGTTTTTT,CATSDLQTGLTGELFF
TRBD2,few,17,TRBV9,TRBJ2-7,TGTGCCAGCAGCCCCCGGAGGCGGACTAGCGGGGGGTACGAGCAGTACTTC,CASSPRRRTSGGYEQYF
TRBD2,.,17,TRBV12-3/TRBV12-4,TRBJ2-7,TGTGCCAGCAGGCAAAAACTAGCGGCAGGGAGCTCCTACGAGCAGTACTTC,CASRQKLAAGSSYEQYF
.,.,14,TRBV24-1,TRBJ2-5,TGTGCCACCAGTGATTCCGACAGGCAAGAGACCCAGTACTTC,CATSDSDRQETQYF
TRBD1,many,15,TRBV7-6,TRBJ2-1,TGTGCCAGCAGCTTAGACAGGGGGGACTACAATGAGCAGTTCTTC,CASSLDRGDYNEQFF
TRBD2,.,15,TRBV6-1,TRBJ2-7,TGTGCCAGCAGTGACTATAGCGGGCCGTCCTACGAGCAGTACTTC,CASSDYSGPSYEQYF
TRBD2,.,16,TRBV20-1,TRBJ2-1,TGCAGTGCTACGGAGGCTAGCGGGATCTCCTACAATGAGCAGTTCTTC,CSATEASGISYNEQFF
.,many,14,TRBV27,TRBJ1-1,TGTGCCAGCAGTCCGGGACTCCCAAACACTGAAGCTTTCTTT,CASSPGLPNTEAFF
TRBD2,many,15,TRBV27,TRBJ2-7,TGTGCCAGCAGTTTGGGACTAGCGGCTCCCTACGAGCAGTACTTC,CASSLGLAAPYEQYF
TRBD2,many,16,TRBV27,TRBJ2-5,TGTGCCAGCACATCCTCACTAGCGGGAAAACAAGAGACCCAGTACTTC,CASTSSLAGKQETQYF
TRBD2,.,13,TRBV5-1,TRBJ2-7,TGCGCCAGCAAAATAGCGGGAGTAAACGAGCAGTACTTC,CASKIAGVNEQYF
.,.,16,TRBV30,TRBJ2-4,TGTGCCTGGAGTGTACATCCTCAGGGGACCAAAAACATTCAGTACTTC,CAWSVHPQGTKNIQYF
TRBD1,.,15,TRBV29-1,TRBJ1-1,TGCAGCGTTCCACGTAAACAGGGGGGGAACACTGAAGCTTTCTTT,CSVPRKQGGNTEAFF
.,many,14,TRBV6-1,TRBJ2-1,TGTGCCAGCAGAAAGGCGAGGGCAGACAATGAGCAGTTCTTC,CASRKARADNEQFF
TRBD2,few,17,TRBV20-1,TRBJ2-1,TGCAGTGCTAGAGATCGGCGTAGCGGGAGGTCTTACAATGAGCAGTTCTTC,CSARDRRSGRSYNEQFF
TRBD1,few,14,TRBV27,TRBJ1-6,TGTGCCAGCAGTTTAATAGGGGGCCCTTCACCCCTCCACTTT,CASSLIGGPSPLHF
.,few,16,TRBV6-4,TRBJ2-7,TGTGCCAGCAGTCTACATGCGGGATCCCCATCGTACGAGCAGTACTTC,CASSLHAGSPSYEQYF
TRBD2,few,16,TRBV3-1,TRBJ2-1,TGTGCCAGCAGCCTGCGGACTAGCGCACGCCACAATGAGCAGTTCTTC,CASSLRTSARHNEQFF
TRBD2,few,16,TRBV7-9,TRBJ2-7,TGTGCCAGCAGCCCCTTAGCGGGAGTGCCTTCCTACGAGCAGTACTTC,CASSPLAGVPSYEQYF
.,many,9,TRBV4-2,TRBJ2-7,TGTGCCAGCAGAAAAACTCAGTACTTC,CASRKTQYF
TRBD1,many,17,TRBV12-3/TRBV12-4,TRBJ2-2,TGTGCCAGCAGTCTCTGGACAGGGGGCGCGGGCACCGGGGAGCTGTTTTTT,CASSLWTGGAGTGELFF
.,few,13,TRBV29-1,TRBJ2-4,TGCAGCGTGAACAGGATACCAGCAGGAATTCAGTACTTC,CSVNRIPAGIQYF
TRBD1,few,16,TRBV5-1,TRBJ1-6,TGCGCCAGCAGCGACCGGACAGGGAGGGAGAATTCACCCCTCCACTTT,CASSDRTGRENSPLHF